This TCR beta chain was sequenced during a study of regulatory and conventional T cells in RAG deficiency. Study findings and constraints: Compared with controls, unique Treg TCR beta sequences dropped about 100-fold in Omenn syndrome and CID/AS.

As concerns this clone: Its target is not known.

Conventional CD4+ T cells were sorted from blood as CD25-low CD127-high cells. The repertoire was sequenced with immunoSEQ multiplex PCR; TCRdb's copy has only in-frame clones and lacks some. The sample contains about 46,000 clones, over 80% of which appear only once. This sample also appeared in a second study, on regulatory T cells. From that report: The primer mix had 52 TRBV and 13 TRBJ primers.

Sequences were obtained from CD4+ effector T cells sorted from blood. This clonotype was sampled from a human donor in good health.

CDR3 nucleotide sequence: TGTGCCAGCAGTTACTCGACAGTAACCTACGAGCAGTACTTC. This sequence encodes CASSYSTVTYEQYF. The gene calls are TRBV6-6 and TRBJ2-7, with D maybe TRBD1 (5 bases). The CDR3 runs to 14 residues. V lost 0 bases to trimming and J lost 2 bases, with 8 bases between them. Looked up from germline, CDR1 is MNHNY and CDR2 is SVGAGI (reference sequence).